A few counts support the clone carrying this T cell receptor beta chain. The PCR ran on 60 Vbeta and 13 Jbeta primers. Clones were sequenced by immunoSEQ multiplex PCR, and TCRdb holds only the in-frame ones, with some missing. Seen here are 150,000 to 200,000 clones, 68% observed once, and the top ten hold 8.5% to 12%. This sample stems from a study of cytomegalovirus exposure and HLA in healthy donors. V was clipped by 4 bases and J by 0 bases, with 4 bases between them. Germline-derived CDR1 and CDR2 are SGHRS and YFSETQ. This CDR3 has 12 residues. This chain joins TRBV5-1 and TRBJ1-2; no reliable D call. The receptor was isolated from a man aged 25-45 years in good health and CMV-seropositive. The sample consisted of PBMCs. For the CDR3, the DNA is TGCGCCAGCAGCCCAGCTAACTATGGCTACACCTTC. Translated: CASSPANYGYTF.